A single sample is the source of the 28 T cell receptor beta chains below, sequenced in a study of T cell responses to AZD1222 COVID-19 vaccine. Some clones are missing from TCRdb's copy, which holds only in-frame ones; the method was immunoSEQ multiplex PCR. Here the sample spans over 85,000 clones, more than 80% being singletons. Sequenced here: peripheral blood, sampled on day 0 of AZD1222 vaccination. Every receptor here comes from an adult in good health.

This clone came up a few times. The chain links TRBV6-8 to TRBJ1-3, with TRBD1 as a possible D gene (5 bases). V was clipped by 8 bases and J by 3 bases, with 23 bases between them. Per the germline V gene, CDR1 is MNHGY and CDR2 is SAAAGT. This CDR3 region has 17 residues. The CDR3: CASPYSLGLSGGNTIYF. CDR3 DNA sequence: TGTGCCAGCCCCTATTCGTTGGGACTCAGTGGTGGAAACACCATATATTTT.

The chain joins TRBV27 to TRBJ1-5; D is perhaps TRBD1 (5 bases). The CDR3 runs 14 residues. Germline loops: CDR1 MNHEY, CDR2 SMNVEV (reference sequence). V was shortened by 5 bases and J by 4 bases, with 12 bases between the two germline ends. CDR3 in DNA: TGTGCCAGCAGTCCCCGAACAGGAAATCAGCCCCAGCATTTT. Translation: CASSPRTGNQPQHF.

The rearrangement joins TRBV19 to TRBJ2-4, with D perhaps matching TRBD1 (5 bases). The length of the CDR3 is 15 residues. Germline V gene lookup returns CDR1 LNHDA and CDR2 SQIVND (reference sequence). V was trimmed by 3 bases and J by 5 bases, leaving 14 bases between them. In DNA form, the CDR3 reads TGTGCCAGTAGTATTAGGCAGGGTCCGGAAAACATTCAGTACTTC. Translating gives CASSIRQGPENIQYF.

This clone occurred a few times. The CDR3 protein is CASSSGQGNQPQHF. The CDR3 DNA sequence: TGCGCCAGCAGCTCTGGACAGGGCAATCAGCCCCAGCATTTT. The rearrangement joins TRBV5-1 to TRBJ1-5; 7 bases are shared with TRBD1. Per germline, CDR1 SGHRS and CDR2 YFSETQ. V shed 3 bases and J 2 bases; nucleotides not matched to a gene: 2. The CDR3 is 14 residues long.

The chain recombines TRBV6-2 or TRBV6-3 with TRBJ1-2; D gene ambiguous. The CDR3 consists of 15 residues. Trimming took off 5 bases at V and 4 bases at J, with 17 bases between the two ends. Germline CDR1 and CDR2: MNHEY and SVGEGT. The CDR3 protein is CASSPSRESFYGYTF. CDR3 nucleotides: TGTGCCAGCAGTCCGTCGCGGGAGTCCTTCTATGGCTACACCTTC.

The CDR3 sequence: CASSLTSGGSTDTQYF. CDR3 in DNA: TGTGCCAGCAGCTTGACTAGCGGGGGGTCCACAGATACGCAGTATTTT. This chain links TRBV7-9 with TRBJ2-3, with TRBD2 matching 13 bases. With 3 bases clipped from V and 2 bases from J, the junction kept 2 bases outside the gene matches. The germline gives CDR1 SEHNR, CDR2 FQNEAQ (reference sequence). This CDR3 is 16 amino acids long. The complete variable domain, with remaining parts taken from reference TRBV7-9 and TRBJ2-3, reads DTGVSQNPRHKITKRGQNVTFRCDPISEHNRLYWYRQTLGQGPEFLTYFQNEAQLEKSRLLSDRFSAERPKGSFSTLEIQRTEQGDSAMYLCASSLTSGGSTDTQYFGPGTRLTVL.

This clone was observed a single time. The genes are TRBV10-3 and TRBJ1-2, with D possibly matching TRBD1 (6 bases). Per the germline V gene, CDR1 is ENHRY and CDR2 is SYGVKD. V was pared by 0 bases and J by 7 bases, with 15 bases between. The CDR3 is 15 amino acids. CDR3 amino acids: CAISESTQGSVGYTF. In DNA, the CDR3 is TGTGCCATCAGTGAGTCGACTCAGGGGTCGGTTGGCTACACCTTC.

This chain connects TRBV27 to TRBJ1-1; TRBD1 is a possible D gene (5 bases). The length of the CDR3 is 15 residues. CDR1 is MNHEY and CDR2 is SMNVEV in the germline V gene (reference sequence). Trimming removed 4 bases at V and 3 bases at J, with 15 bases between. CDR3 residues: CASSSKPGRYTEAFF. In DNA form, the CDR3 reads TGTGCCAGCAGTTCTAAACCGGGACGCTACACTGAAGCTTTCTTT.

The chain links TRBV29-1 to TRBJ1-2; no firm D call. The V and J ends lost 6 bases and 0 bases respectively, with 14 bases between them. This CDR3 has 14 residues. Germline V gene sequence: CDR1 SQVTM, CDR2 ANQGSEA. CDR3 sequence reads: CSVRPLAANYGYTF. DNA for the CDR3: TGCAGCGTCCGCCCGTTGGCAGCTAACTATGGCTACACCTTC.

CDR3 sequence reads: CASSLPGSRDGYTF. CDR3 nucleotides: TGCGCCAGCAGCTTGCCCGGGTCCCGAGATGGCTACACCTTC. V and J are TRBV5-1 and TRBJ1-2; D is uncertain. Germline V CDR1 and CDR2: SGHRS, YFSETQ. V lost 1 base to trimming and J lost 6 bases, with 13 bases between them. CDR3 length equals 14 residues.

The chain has TRBV7-6 and TRBJ1-3; TRBD1 is a possible D gene (5 bases). Germline V gene sequence: CDR1 SGHVS, CDR2 FNYEAQ. Trimming shortened V by 8 bases and J by 0 bases, and 20 bases separated the two germline ends. The CDR3 is 17 amino acids. The CDR3 region has the DNA TGTGCCAGCGCATCCCCTTACGGGGCGAGCTCTGGAAACACCATATATTTT. Translated, it gives CASASPYGASSGNTIYF.

The chain has TRBV6-5 and TRBJ2-7; maybe TRBD2 (5 bases). Per germline, CDR1 MNHEY and CDR2 SVGAGI. The CDR3 is made up of 13 amino acids. Trimming removed 6 bases at V and 3 bases at J, with 12 bases between. The CDR3 DNA reads TGTGCCAGCAGGAGAGGACTCAACTACGAGCAGTACTTC. It yields the protein CASRRGLNYEQYF.

The V and J genes are TRBV28 and TRBJ1-1, with TRBD1 matching 7 bases. With 6 bases clipped from V and 4 bases from J, the junction kept 5 bases outside the gene matches. The CDR3 sequence is 13 residues long. The germline V gene encodes CDR1 MDHEN and CDR2 SYDVKM. DNA of the CDR3: TGTGCCAGCAGGCGACAGGGTGGCACTGAAGCTTTCTTT. It encodes CASRRQGGTEAFF. Supplemented by reference TRBV28 and TRBJ1-1, the full variable domain reads DVKVTQSSRYLVKRTGEKVFLECVQDMDHENMFWYRQDPGLGLRLIYFSYDVKMKEKGDIPEGYSVSREKKERFSLILESASTNQTSMYLCASRRQGGTEAFFGQGTRLTVV.

V and J are TRBV27 and TRBJ2-1; weak D call: TRBD2 (8 bases). Germline CDR1 and CDR2: MNHEY and SMNVEV (reference sequence). CDR3 size: 17 residues. The V end was cut by 2 bases, the J end by 8 bases, with 22 bases between. The DNA for the CDR3 is TGTGCCAGCAGTTTAATCGCTAGCGGGCCCCAGGGGGATGAGCAGTTCTTC. As protein: CASSLIASGPQGDEQFF.

The V call is TRBV4-1, the J call TRBJ2-1; D ambiguous. The CDR3 is 16 residues long. Trimming took 1 base from V and 0 from J, leaving 10 bases between them. Germline V CDR1 and CDR2: MGHRA, YSYEKL. The CDR3 here is CASSQVVPSSYNEQFF. The CDR3 nucleotides are TGCGCCAGCAGCCAAGTCGTCCCAAGCTCCTACAATGAGCAGTTCTTC.

V and J are TRBV25-1 and TRBJ2-5; D remains ambiguous. The CDR3 spans 15 residues. The germline gives CDR1 MGHDK, CDR2 SYGVNS. Trimming cost V 1 base and J 4 bases, with 13 bases left between them. CDR3 residues: CASSESTLKGETQYF. The CDR3 nucleotides read TGTGCCAGCAGTGAATCGACCCTTAAAGGAGAGACCCAGTACTTC.

V and J are TRBV3-1 (or the pseudogene TRBV3-2) and TRBJ1-1, with D maybe TRBD1 (5 bases). CDR3 length: 15 amino acids. V gave up 0 bases and J gave up 4 bases, with 12 bases separating them. Germline V gene data show CDR1 as LGHDT and CDR2 as YNNKEL (reference sequence). CDR3 in amino acids: CASSQDQGLGTEAFF. Written as DNA, the CDR3 is TGTGCCAGCAGCCAAGACCAGGGTCTTGGCACTGAAGCTTTCTTT.

The chain combines TRBV5-5 with TRBJ1-5; tentative D call: TRBD1 (5 bases). Germline loops: CDR1 SGHKS, CDR2 YYEKEE (reference sequence). V lost 4 bases and J 2 bases, leaving 16 bases between the germline ends. The CDR3 has 16 amino acids. The CDR3 loop reads CASSDDLWGGNQPQHF. The CDR3, as DNA: TGTGCCAGCAGCGATGACCTCTGGGGGGGCAATCAGCCCCAGCATTTT.

The V call is TRBV5-6, the J call TRBJ1-5; D unclear. The CDR3 totals 15 residues. Germline V gene lookup returns CDR1 SGHDT and CDR2 YYEEEE. The V end was cut by 0 bases, the J end by 0 bases, with 7 bases between. The CDR3 nucleotides read TGTGCCAGCAGCTTGGTGCAGTATAGCAATCAGCCCCAGCATTTT. As protein: CASSLVQYSNQPQHF.

The chain uses TRBV28 and TRBJ1-5; 10 nucleotides agree with TRBD1. V lost 5 bases to trimming and J lost 11 bases; unmatched junction nucleotides: 12. Per the germline V gene, CDR1 is MDHEN and CDR2 is SYDVKM. This CDR3 region has 15 residues. CDR3 DNA sequence: TGTGCCAGCAGTCCGGGGGACAGGGGTGTCGTGGCCCAGCATTTT. Protein product: CASSPGDRGVVAQHF.

V usage is TRBV30 and J usage is TRBJ1-1, with no clear D. CDR3 size: 12 residues. From germline, CDR1 is GTSNPN and CDR2 SVGIG (reference sequence). V gave up 7 bases and J gave up 1 base, with 10 bases separating them. For the CDR3, the DNA is TGTGCCTCCTCGTGGGGGAACACTGAAGCTTTCTTT. It encodes CASSWGNTEAFF.

V and J are TRBV6-1 and TRBJ1-2, with 12 bases aligning to TRBD1. Losses at the gene ends were 1 base for V and 5 bases for J; bases not matched to a gene: 5. The germline V gene encodes CDR1 MNHNS and CDR2 SASEGT. This CDR3 has 16 residues. The DNA of the CDR3 is TGTGCCAGCAGTGAAGTTATGGGACAGGGGGCGTATGGCTACACCTTC. Protein sequence: CASSEVMGQGAYGYTF.

The chain links TRBV4-2 to TRBJ1-2; 8 bases fit TRBD1. The CDR3 loop spans 15 amino acids. Looked up from germline, CDR1 is LGHNA and CDR2 is YNFKEQ. Trimming at V came to 1 base and at J to 6 bases, leaving 7 bases not matched to a gene. The CDR3 loop reads CASSQVGQGANGYTF. The CDR3 DNA follows: TGTGCCAGCAGCCAAGTCGGGCAGGGGGCAAATGGCTACACCTTC.

The chain links TRBV7-3 to TRBJ2-5; 11 nucleotides align to TRBD2. This CDR3 has 15 amino acids. CDR1 and CDR2 (germline): SGHTA, FQGTGA. The V segment lost 6 bases and the J segment 2 bases; nucleotides outside the gene matches: 5. The CDR3, as DNA: TGTGCCAGCAGTCCTAGCGGGGGGCTACAAGAGACCCAGTACTTC. Protein product: CASSPSGGLQETQYF.

The rearrangement joins TRBV19 to TRBJ1-5; D not resolved. CDR1 and CDR2 (germline): LNHDA, SQIVND (reference sequence). The CDR3 consists of 12 residues. Trimming took 1 base from V and 6 from J, leaving 4 bases between them. This chain's CDR3 is CASSIATQPQHF. The CDR3 region has the DNA TGTGCCAGTAGTATAGCCACTCAGCCCCAGCATTTT.

In its sample, this clone was seen once. This chain uses TRBV6-1 with TRBJ2-1; D gene ambiguous. V dropped 3 bases and J dropped 12 bases, with 9 bases sitting between them. Germline V gene sequence: CDR1 MNHNS, CDR2 SASEGT. CDR3 length equals 11 residues. The CDR3 loop reads CASSDRRGQFF. The CDR3 nucleotides read TGTGCCAGCAGTGACCGCCGAGGGCAGTTCTTC.

The rearrangement links TRBV28 to TRBJ2-2; D may be TRBD1 (5 bases). V was pared by 4 bases and J by 0 bases, with 9 bases between. CDR1 MDHEN and CDR2 SYDVKM come from the germline V gene. The CDR3 loop spans 15 amino acids. CDR3 loop: CASSSATANTGELFF. The CDR3 region has the DNA TGTGCCAGCAGTTCTGCGACAGCGAACACCGGGGAGCTGTTTTTT.

The chain has TRBV27 and TRBJ1-1; D perhaps matches TRBD1 (5 bases). Germline loops: CDR1 MNHEY, CDR2 SMNVEV (reference sequence). The V end was cut by 4 bases, the J end by 5 bases, with 20 bases between. This CDR3 is 16 amino acids long. CDR3 DNA: TGTGCCAGCAGTTCAACTTCCGATTGGGAGGGGACTGAAGCTTTCTTT. It translates to CASSSTSDWEGTEAFF.